This T cell receptor beta chain appears in the sequencing data of a study of blood T cell repertoires in COVID-19. Across the whole study: In each case, the material was cDNA or gDNA derived from T cells, B-cell-depleted T cells, or PBMCs.

The CDR3 extends over 18 amino acids. Germline V gives CDR1 WSHSY, CDR2 SAAADI. V lost 0 bases and J lost 3; bases outside the gene matches: 10. As processed by the authors: Estimation of nucleated cell counts was performed using reference gene primer amplification. Data came from immunoSEQ multiplex PCR; TCRdb stores just in-frame clones and leaves some out. V, J and clone size were drawn from that table, and D and trimming were deduced from the DNA. The top ten hold about 12% of the sample, which has about 210,000 clones, 82% seen once. This sequence joins TRBV10-2 and TRBJ2-2; 7 nucleotides align to TRBD1. This receptor was taken from a woman aged 40 to 50 with acute or convalescent COVID-19. Source material: peripheral blood. This CDR3 is CASSESMVVQGDTGELFF. The CDR3 region has the DNA TGCGCCAGCAGTGAGTCGATGGTGGTTCAGGGGGACACCGGGGAGCTGTTTTTT.